This TCR beta chain was profiled in a study of cytomegalovirus exposure and HLA in healthy donors (dated by TCRdb to 2015 to 2018). Looking at the study overall: An earlier analysis of some 600 of the donors reported 250 to 350 Gb of sequence data and 90 million to 120 million unique TCR beta sequences obtained from 150 million to 200 million T cells. In a later genetic analysis, genome-wide SNP genotypes for about three fifths of the roughly 670 donors were used, and that subset was treated as a discovery cohort. An early release that covered roughly 600 HLA-typed donors contained about 300 gigabases of sequencing data and 65 million to 100 million unique TCR sequences. Besides the first cohort of around 700 subjects, a separate validation cohort made up of some 110 different subjects was used. To study patterns of TCR occurrence, a later analysis re-analyzed previously published TCR beta repertoires from 666 donors and added high-resolution HLA genotyping. Across around 400 genotyped donors of the cohort, an average of approximately 240,000 unique TCR beta nucleotide sequences per donor were sequenced, and about a sixth of those sequences were non-productive. To decide whether each TCR beta V gene segment behaved as functional or pseudogenic, an earlier analysis of several hundred of the donors relied on high-throughput TCR beta sequencing. The later analysis used no new phenotypic data to find candidate immune exposures, relying instead on TCR beta sequences and their occurrence across donors. Donor age, sex, ethnicity and CMV serostatus were collected together with the repertoire data. The study aimed to test whether signatures of past pathogen exposure could be identified by cataloging public T cell receptors. The study used immunosequencing to profile the T cell repertoires of several hundred subjects and linked those repertoires to cytomegalovirus serostatus. High-throughput TCR immunosequencing, statistical association of individual TCRs with disease status, and machine learning were combined to predict cytomegalovirus infection status. Several DR-DQ haplotypes were treated as single units for association and clustering because of strong linkage in the cohort. HLA typing covered class I and class II loci at four-digit resolution. Of the roughly 400 genotyped donors, over 80% were placed in the genetic ancestry cluster associated with self-reported Caucasian donors. Every discovery cohort repertoire had been produced on one sequencing platform. The number of donors typed differed by locus, with roughly 629-640 for A, B, C, DRB1 and DQB1, around 500 for DQA1, 600 to 610 for DPA1, and some 440 for DPB1.

Library preparation was by the immunoSEQ multiplex PCR assay. A mixture of 60 forward primers for TCR Vbeta segments and 13 reverse primers for TCR Jbeta segments was used in the multiplex PCR. The CDR3 region of rearranged TCR beta genes was amplified from genomic DNA by a multiplex PCR assay. On the Illumina HiSeq System, the amplified TCR beta libraries were sequenced as 87-base-pair reads. Processing in the source paper ran as follows. In a later analysis, approximately 74 million unique TCR beta chains were counted across the approximately 620 repertoires, and about 9.9 million of these chains were shared by at least two donors. To remove PCR and sequencing errors, raw reads were error-corrected and collapsed into unique sequences using a nearest-neighbor algorithm that merged closely related sequences. To assign V, D and J gene segments, CDR3 sequences were aligned to IMGT reference sequences. For a sequence to be retained, at least a six-nucleotide match to both a V gene segment and a J gene segment was required. A rearrangement was called productive if the CDR3 had no stop codons and remained in frame with V and J, and every other rearrangement was called non-productive. CDR3 was defined by IMGT convention, running from the second conserved V-encoded cysteine to the conserved J-encoded phenylalanine. Sequences without an unambiguous match to a single V gene segment were excluded from the earlier analysis of about 630 of the donors. An earlier analysis of around 600 of the donors classified V segments as functional when productive rearrangements were above 56.7% and as segregating when the standard deviation between donors was above 5%. A statistical classification framework was built to diagnose cytomegalovirus status from the catalog of TCR beta chain sequences. A later analysis assigned V and J genes by comparing TCR nucleotide sequences with IMGT/GENE-DB human TR gene sequences. In a later analysis, CDR3 sequences and most-parsimonious VDJ recombination scenarios were assigned using the TCRdist pipeline. A later analysis defined each TCR beta chain by its CDR3 amino acid sequence plus V-gene family, and excluded reads lacking a unique V-gene family. In a later analysis, around 650 highly shared, low-generation-probability nucleotide sequences were removed to address suspected cross-contamination and a sequencing artifact. In a later analysis, a clonal expansion index for each public chain was calculated from normalized within-repertoire ranks of inferred template counts. In a later analysis, generation probabilities were computed with a VDJ recombination model fitted to out-of-frame rearrangements, and the resulting probabilities were checked against IGoR. Hypergeometric tests were used in a later analysis to score TCR-TCR, TCR-HLA and TCR-CMV co-occurrence, with a repertoire-size bias correction applied to the TCR pairs. In a later analysis, false discovery rates were estimated by permuting HLA or CMV assignments 20 times. A later analysis grouped co-occurring TCRs with DBSCAN, adding TCRdist sequence similarity when clustering within HLA-allele-positive subsets. Repertoires with fewer than 30,000 or more than 120,000 public chains were left out of co-occurrence clustering, as were five repertoires with anomalous nucleotide sharing. TCRdb provides this immuneACCESS table in a form limited to in-frame rearrangements. Some clones are lacking; in checked studies, under half of them reflect an unresolved V gene, and why the rest are absent is not known. V, J and clone size reflect that table, while D and trimming were determined from the DNA. The sample table holds more than 75,000 clones, of which around 70% were seen once. The top ten constitute 6.2% of the sample.

Overall study results and their limits: A total of 150 or so TCR beta chains were listed by the study as associated with cytomegalovirus. In this cohort, only TCR beta chains were sequenced, and detectable features were limited by the absence of alpha or paired-chain data. Cytomegalovirus status was reported to be diagnosed by the classifier with high specificity and sensitivity in both the original and validation cohorts. Specific HLA alleles were associated with some 15,000 TCR beta sequences at a false discovery rate of 0.05 in a later analysis. A further reported finding was that TCR beta sequences accurately predicted the HLA-A and HLA-B alleles for most subjects in the first cohort. The sequencing pipeline was judged likely to have produced a cluster of highly shared sequence variants as a technical artifact. The earlier analysis of around 600 of the donors excluded roughly 17 rarely observed V segments, including chromosome 9 orphons, because counts were too low. Linkage disequilibrium might explain the correlated functional status among segregating V segments, but an unknown experimental factor could not be ruled out. An earlier analysis of some 560 of the donors showed that most TCR beta V segments appeared in productive rearrangements either about 87% or about 30% of the time, which broadly matched IMGT annotations. In a later analysis, several top co-occurrence clusters were reported to appear linked to parvovirus B19, influenza, CMV and Epstein-Barr virus. Presence/absence analyses assumed roughly uniform sequencing depth across donors, an assumption that may not hold. In a later genetic analysis, a missense DCLRE1C variant was associated with V-gene and J-gene trimming of TCR beta chains, and the association was replicated in an independent cohort. In a later analysis, most CMV-associated TCR beta chains were found to appear HLA-restricted, with HLA associations seemingly driven largely by CMV exposure. Because HLA typing was unavailable for some donors at each locus, only the typed subset was used in association tests. In a later analysis, TCR association rates were found to vary across HLA loci, with the most associated TCRs seen for DRB1 alleles and the fewest for HLA-C alleles. Strong co-occurrence of HLA alleles, especially DR and DQ, made assigning TCR associations to individual alleles difficult. According to a later genetic analysis, donors in an Asian-associated ancestry cluster had fewer N-insertions in productive TCRs than the approximately 700-donor mean. In a later analysis, HLA-associated TCR beta chains showed more clonal expansion and lower generation probabilities than non-associated chains that were equally common. Most TCR sequences were observed very rarely across donors, whereas some public TCRs were present in many individuals. According to the authors, the approach could potentially be generalized to other disease states and immunological phenotypes. In vitro tests confirmed that a few of the cytomegalovirus-associated TCR beta chains recognize cytomegalovirus antigens. Immune exposure information for the cohort was limited to CMV serostatus.

Concerning this clone: This receptor's antigen is unknown. No much larger clone is present one base from it, and per-base qualities are unavailable.

In total, 630 or so healthy bone marrow donors made up the cohort. At the time of sampling, all cohort members were nominally healthy, though unrecorded immune exposures were likely present. The donor was CMV seropositive and was included in the group of 250 to 350 seropositive cohort members. A peripheral blood sample was collected from each donor, and TCR beta sequencing was performed on peripheral blood mononuclear cells. Genomic DNA extraction from the blood cell samples was performed with the Qiagen DNeasy Blood Extraction Kit. The source is a woman between 50 and 59 years old in good health and CMV-seropositive. The sequencing sample was made of PBMCs.

The DNA sequence reads TGTGCCAGCAGCTTACGTGGCGGGAGCGATGAGCAGTTCTTC. The encoded protein is CASSLRGGSDEQFF. Here the chain combines TRBV11-3 and TRBJ2-1; TRBD2 fits 7 bases in the junction. Including the terminal cysteine and phenylalanine, the CDR3 comprises 14 residues. Only the CDR3 DNA stays, 42 bases, in frame from base 1. The V end gives up 2 bases and the J end 8 bases, leaving 6 bases in the junction not matched to a gene. The germline V gene encodes CDR1 SGHNT and CDR2 YENEEA.